Reported below is one T cell receptor beta chain. The CDR3 loop spans 17 amino acids. Losses at the gene ends were 4 bases for V and 2 bases for J; bases not matched to a gene: 12. The germline V gene encodes CDR1 SGHTA and CDR2 FQGNSA. These data originate in a study of blood T cell repertoires in COVID-19. Study-wide context: Sources were T cells, B-cell-depleted T cells, or PBMCs; the material itself was cDNA or gDNA.

In the original processing: The authors estimated nucleated cell counts from reference gene primer amplification. Data came from immunoSEQ multiplex PCR; TCRdb stores just in-frame clones and leaves some out. V and J calls and clone size are given by that table; D and trimming were obtained from the DNA. The data hold fewer than 100,000 clones, with around 87% observed a single time. The V call is TRBV7-2, the J call TRBJ1-2; 8 bases align to TRBD1. Sequenced sample: peripheral blood. The source is a human donor with acute or convalescent COVID-19. The donor label of this sample is uncertain. The CDR3 sequence is CASSSLTGTGLNYGYTF. CDR3 nucleotide sequence: TGTGCCAGCAGCTCCCTCACCGGGACAGGCCTCAACTATGGCTACACCTTC.